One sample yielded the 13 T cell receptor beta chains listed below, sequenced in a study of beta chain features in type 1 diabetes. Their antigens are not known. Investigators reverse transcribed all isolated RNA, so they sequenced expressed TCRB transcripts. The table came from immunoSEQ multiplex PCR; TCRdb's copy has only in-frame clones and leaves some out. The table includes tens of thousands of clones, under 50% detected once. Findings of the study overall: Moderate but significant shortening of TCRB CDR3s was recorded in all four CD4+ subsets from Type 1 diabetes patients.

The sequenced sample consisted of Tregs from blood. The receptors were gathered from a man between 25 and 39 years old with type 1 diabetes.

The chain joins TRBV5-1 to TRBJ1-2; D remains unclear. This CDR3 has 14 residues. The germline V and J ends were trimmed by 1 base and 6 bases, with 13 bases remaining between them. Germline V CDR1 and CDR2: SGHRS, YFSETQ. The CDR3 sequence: CASSLSRSIDGYTF. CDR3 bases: TGCGCCAGCAGCTTGTCGAGGTCTATCGATGGCTACACCTTC.

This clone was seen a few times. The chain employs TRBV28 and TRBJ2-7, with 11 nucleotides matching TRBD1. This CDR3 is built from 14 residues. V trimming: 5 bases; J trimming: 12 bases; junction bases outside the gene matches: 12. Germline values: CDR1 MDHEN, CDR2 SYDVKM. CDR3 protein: CASSAGQGAKIAYF. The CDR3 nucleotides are TGTGCCAGCAGTGCCGGACAGGGGGCAAAGATAGCGTACTTC.

DNA for the CDR3: TGTGCCAGCAGCGGGGAGAGGGCCACTGAAGCTTTCTTT. It codes for CASSGERATEAFF. This chain connects TRBV2 to TRBJ1-1; D gene uncertain. Germline CDR1 reads SNHLY; CDR2 reads FYNNEI. Trimming pared 6 bases from V and 4 bases from J, leaving 12 bases between. The CDR3 has 13 residues.

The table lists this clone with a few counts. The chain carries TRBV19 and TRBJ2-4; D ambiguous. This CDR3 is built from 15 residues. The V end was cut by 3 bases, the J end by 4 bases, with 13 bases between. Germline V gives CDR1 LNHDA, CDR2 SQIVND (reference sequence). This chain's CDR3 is CASSINRSGKNIQYF. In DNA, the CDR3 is TGTGCCAGTAGTATTAATCGGAGTGGAAAAAACATTCAGTACTTC. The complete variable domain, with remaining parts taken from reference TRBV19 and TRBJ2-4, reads DGGITQSPKYLFRKEGQNVTLSCEQNLNHDAMYWYRQDPGQGLRLIYYSQIVNDFQKGDIAEGYSVSREKKESFPLTVTSAQKNPTAFYLCASSINRSGKNIQYFGAGTRLSVL.

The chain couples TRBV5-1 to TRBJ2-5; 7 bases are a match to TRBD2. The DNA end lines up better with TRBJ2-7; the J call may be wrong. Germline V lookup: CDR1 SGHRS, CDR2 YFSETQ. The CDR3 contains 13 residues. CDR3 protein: CASSFTSVSEQYF. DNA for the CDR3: TGCGCCAGCAGCTTTACTAGCGTAAGCGAGCAGTACTTC.

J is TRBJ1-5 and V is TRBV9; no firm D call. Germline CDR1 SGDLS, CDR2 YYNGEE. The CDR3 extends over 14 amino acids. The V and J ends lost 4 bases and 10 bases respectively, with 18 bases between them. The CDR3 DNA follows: TGTGCCAGCAGCCCCGTGGCTTCGGGAGGCCCCCAGCATTTT. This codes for CASSPVASGGPQHF.

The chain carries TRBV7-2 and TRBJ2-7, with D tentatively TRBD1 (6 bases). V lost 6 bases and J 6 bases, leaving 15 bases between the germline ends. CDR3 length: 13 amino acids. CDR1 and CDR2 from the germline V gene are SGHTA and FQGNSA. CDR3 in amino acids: CASSLGASGEQYF. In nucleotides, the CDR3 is TGTGCCAGCAGTTTGGGGGCCTCCGGCGAGCAGTACTTC.

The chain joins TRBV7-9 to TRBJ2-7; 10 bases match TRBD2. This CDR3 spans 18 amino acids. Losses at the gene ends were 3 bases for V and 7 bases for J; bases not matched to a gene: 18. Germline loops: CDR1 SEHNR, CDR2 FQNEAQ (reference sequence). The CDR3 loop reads CASSFEPLAGEFLMEQYF. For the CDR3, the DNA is TGTGCCAGCAGCTTCGAGCCCCTAGCGGGAGAGTTTTTGATGGAGCAGTACTTC.

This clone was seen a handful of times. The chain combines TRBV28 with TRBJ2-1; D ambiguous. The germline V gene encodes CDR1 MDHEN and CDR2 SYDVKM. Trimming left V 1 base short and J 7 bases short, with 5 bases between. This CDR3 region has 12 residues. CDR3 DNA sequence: TGTGCCAGCAGTTTATCAGGAAATGAGCAGTTCTTC. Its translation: CASSLSGNEQFF.

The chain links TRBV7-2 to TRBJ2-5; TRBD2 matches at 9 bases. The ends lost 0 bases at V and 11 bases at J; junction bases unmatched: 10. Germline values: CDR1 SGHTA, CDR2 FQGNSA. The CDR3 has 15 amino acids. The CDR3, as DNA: TGTGCCAGCAGCTTAGCGGGAGCGGGAGGAGGGGAGCAGTACTTC. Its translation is CASSLAGAGGGEQYF.

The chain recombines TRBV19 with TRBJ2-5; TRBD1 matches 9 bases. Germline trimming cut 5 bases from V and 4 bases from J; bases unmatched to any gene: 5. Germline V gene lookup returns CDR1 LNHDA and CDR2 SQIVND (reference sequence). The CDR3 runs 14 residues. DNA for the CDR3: TGTGCCAGTAGTCCCCGGACAGGGGCAGAGACCCAGTACTTC. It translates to CASSPRTGAETQYF.

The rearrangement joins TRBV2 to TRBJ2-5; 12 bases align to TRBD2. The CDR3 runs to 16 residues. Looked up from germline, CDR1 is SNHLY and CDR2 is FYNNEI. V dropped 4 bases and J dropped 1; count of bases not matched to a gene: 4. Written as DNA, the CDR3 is TGTGCCAGCAGTGGAAGACTAGCGGGAGCCCAAGAGACCCAGTACTTC. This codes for CASSGRLAGAQETQYF.

The CDR3 loop reads CASSLNLDSAGDTGELFF. The CDR3 DNA is TGTGCCAGCAGCTTAAACCTCGACTCGGCAGGGGACACCGGGGAGCTGTTTTTT. The V gene is TRBV7-3, the J gene TRBJ2-2; perhaps TRBD1 as D (6 bases). CDR3 length: 18 residues. Trimming left V 1 base short and J 3 bases short, with 18 bases between. Germline-derived CDR1 and CDR2 are SGHTA and FQGTGA.